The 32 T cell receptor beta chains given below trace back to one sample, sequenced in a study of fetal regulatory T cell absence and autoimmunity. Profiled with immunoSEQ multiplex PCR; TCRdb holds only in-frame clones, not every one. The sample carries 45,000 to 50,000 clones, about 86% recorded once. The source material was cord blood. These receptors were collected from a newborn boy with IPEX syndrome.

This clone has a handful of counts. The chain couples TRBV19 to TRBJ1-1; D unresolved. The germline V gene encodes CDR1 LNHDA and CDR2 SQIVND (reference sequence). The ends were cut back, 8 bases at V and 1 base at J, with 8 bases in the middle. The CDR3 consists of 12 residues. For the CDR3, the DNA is TGTGCCAGTTCGCCGGCGAACACTGAAGCTTTCTTT. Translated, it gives CASSPANTEAFF.

CDR3 DNA: TGTGCCAGCAGCTTAGTGGGGTCCCCCACAGATACGCAGTATTTT. Translating gives CASSLVGSPTDTQYF. V gene TRBV7-2 combines with J gene TRBJ2-3; D not certain. V gave up 1 base and J gave up 2 bases, with 10 bases separating them. CDR1 SGHTA and CDR2 FQGNSA come from the germline V gene. This CDR3 has 15 amino acids.

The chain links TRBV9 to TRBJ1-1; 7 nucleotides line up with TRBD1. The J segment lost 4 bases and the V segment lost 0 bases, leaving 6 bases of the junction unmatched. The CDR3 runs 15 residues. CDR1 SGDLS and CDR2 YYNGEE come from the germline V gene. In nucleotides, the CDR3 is TGTGCCAGCAGCGTAGAGGGGTCAGGGGGCACTGAAGCTTTCTTT. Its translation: CASSVEGSGGTEAFF. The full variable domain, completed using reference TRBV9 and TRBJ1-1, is DSGVTQTPKHLITATGQRVTLRCSPRSGDLSVYWYQQSLDQGLQFLIQYYNGEERAKGNILERFSAQQFPDLHSELNLSSLELGDSALYFCASSVEGSGGTEAFFGQGTRLTVV.

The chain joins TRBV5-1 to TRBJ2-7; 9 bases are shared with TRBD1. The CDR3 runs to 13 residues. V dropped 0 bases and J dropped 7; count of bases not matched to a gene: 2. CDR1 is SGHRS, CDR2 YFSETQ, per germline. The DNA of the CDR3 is TGCGCCAGCAGCTTGGGGGACAGGGTAGAGCAGTACTTC. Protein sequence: CASSLGDRVEQYF.

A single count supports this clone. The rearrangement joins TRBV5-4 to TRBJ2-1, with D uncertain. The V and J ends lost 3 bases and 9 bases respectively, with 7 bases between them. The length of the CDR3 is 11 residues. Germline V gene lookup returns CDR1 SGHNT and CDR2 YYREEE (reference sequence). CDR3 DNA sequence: TGTGCCAGCAGCTGGAACACTGAGCAGTTCTTC. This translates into CASSWNTEQFF.

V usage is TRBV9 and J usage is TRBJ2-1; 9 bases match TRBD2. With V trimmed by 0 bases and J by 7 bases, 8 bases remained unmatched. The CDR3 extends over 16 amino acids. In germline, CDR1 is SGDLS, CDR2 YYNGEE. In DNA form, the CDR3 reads TGTGCCAGCAGCGTAGAGGGCGGGAGGGCCGGGAATGAGCAGTTCTTC. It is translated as CASSVEGGRAGNEQFF.

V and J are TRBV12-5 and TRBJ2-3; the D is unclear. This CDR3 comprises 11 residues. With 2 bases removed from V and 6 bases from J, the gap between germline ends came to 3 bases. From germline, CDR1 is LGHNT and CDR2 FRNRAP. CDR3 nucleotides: TGTGCTAGTGGTTTGCGGGATACGCAGTATTTT. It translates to CASGLRDTQYF.

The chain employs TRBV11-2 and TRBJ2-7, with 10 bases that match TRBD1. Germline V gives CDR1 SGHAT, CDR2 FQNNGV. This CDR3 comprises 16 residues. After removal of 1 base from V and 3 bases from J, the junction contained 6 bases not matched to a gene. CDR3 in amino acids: CASSLGRQGAYYEQYF. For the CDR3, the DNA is TGTGCCAGCAGCTTAGGTAGACAGGGGGCGTACTACGAGCAGTACTTC.

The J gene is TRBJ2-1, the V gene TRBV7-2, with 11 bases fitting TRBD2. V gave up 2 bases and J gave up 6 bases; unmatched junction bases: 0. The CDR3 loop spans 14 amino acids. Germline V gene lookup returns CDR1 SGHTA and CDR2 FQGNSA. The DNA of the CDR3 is TGTGCCAGCAGCTTACTAGCGGGGGGCAATGAGCAGTTCTTC. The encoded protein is CASSLLAGGNEQFF.

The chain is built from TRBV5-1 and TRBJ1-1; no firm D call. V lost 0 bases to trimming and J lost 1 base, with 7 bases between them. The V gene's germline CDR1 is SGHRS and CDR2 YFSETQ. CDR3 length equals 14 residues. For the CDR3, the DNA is TGCGCCAGCAGCTTGGGCCCAGAGAACACTGAAGCTTTCTTT. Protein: CASSLGPENTEAFF.

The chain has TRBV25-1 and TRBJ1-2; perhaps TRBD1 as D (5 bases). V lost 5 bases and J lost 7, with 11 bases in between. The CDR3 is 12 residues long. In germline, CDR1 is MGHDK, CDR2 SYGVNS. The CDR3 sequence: CASSHKGSGYTF. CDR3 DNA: TGTGCCAGCAGTCATAAGGGGAGTGGCTACACCTTC.

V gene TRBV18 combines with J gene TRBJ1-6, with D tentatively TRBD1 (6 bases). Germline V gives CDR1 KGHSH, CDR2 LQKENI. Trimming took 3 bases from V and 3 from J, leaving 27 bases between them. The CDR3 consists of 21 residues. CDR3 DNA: TGTGCCAGCTCACCTGCCGGACAGTATTCTTACCTACTTATCTATAATTCACCCCTCCACTTT. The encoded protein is CASSPAGQYSYLLIYNSPLHF.

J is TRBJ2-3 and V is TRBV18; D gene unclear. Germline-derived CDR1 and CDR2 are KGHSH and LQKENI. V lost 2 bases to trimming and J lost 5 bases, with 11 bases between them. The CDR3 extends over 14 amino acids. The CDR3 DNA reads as TGTGCCAGCTCACCAGGAGTAGCAAGAGATACGCAGTATTTT. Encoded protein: CASSPGVARDTQYF.

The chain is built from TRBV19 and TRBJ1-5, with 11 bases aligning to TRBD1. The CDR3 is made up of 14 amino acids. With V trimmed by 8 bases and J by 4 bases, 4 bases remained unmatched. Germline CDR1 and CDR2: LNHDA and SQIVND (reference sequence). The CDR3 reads CASLDRGLNQPQHF. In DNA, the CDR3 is TGTGCCAGTTTGGACAGGGGGCTTAATCAGCCCCAGCATTTT.

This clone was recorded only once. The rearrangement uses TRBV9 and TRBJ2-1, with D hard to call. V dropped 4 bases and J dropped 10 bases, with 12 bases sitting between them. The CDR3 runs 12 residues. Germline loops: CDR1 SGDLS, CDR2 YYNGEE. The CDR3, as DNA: TGTGCCAGCAGCCCCCGATCCCGGGAGCAGTTCTTC. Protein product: CASSPRSREQFF.

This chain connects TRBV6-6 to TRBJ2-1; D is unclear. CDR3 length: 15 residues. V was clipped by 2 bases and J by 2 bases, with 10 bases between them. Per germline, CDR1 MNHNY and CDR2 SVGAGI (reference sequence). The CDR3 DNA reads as TGTGCCAGCAGTTACCCGGACCTCCCCTACAATGAGCAGTTCTTC. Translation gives CASSYPDLPYNEQFF.

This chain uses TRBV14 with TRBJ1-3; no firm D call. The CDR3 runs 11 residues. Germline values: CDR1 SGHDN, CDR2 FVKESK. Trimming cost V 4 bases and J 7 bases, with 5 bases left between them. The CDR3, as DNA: TGTGCCAGCAGCCTTTCCAACACCATATATTTT. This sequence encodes CASSLSNTIYF.

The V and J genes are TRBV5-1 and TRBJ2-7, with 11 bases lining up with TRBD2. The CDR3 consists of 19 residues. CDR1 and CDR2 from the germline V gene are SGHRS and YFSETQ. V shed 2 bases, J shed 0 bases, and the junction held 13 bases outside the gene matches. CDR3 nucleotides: TGCGCCAGCAGCTTAAGGACTAGCGGGTTGTGGGGCACCTCCTACGAGCAGTACTTC. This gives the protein CASSLRTSGLWGTSYEQYF.

The CDR3 DNA follows: TGTGCCAGCAGCCCGGGACTTAAAGAGCAGTTCTTC. It codes for CASSPGLKEQFF. This rearrangement joins TRBV7-2 to TRBJ2-1, with D perhaps matching TRBD2 (6 bases). Deletions cut 5 bases from V and 10 bases from J, with 12 bases between. CDR3 length: 12 residues. CDR1 is SGHTA and CDR2 is FQGNSA in the germline V gene.

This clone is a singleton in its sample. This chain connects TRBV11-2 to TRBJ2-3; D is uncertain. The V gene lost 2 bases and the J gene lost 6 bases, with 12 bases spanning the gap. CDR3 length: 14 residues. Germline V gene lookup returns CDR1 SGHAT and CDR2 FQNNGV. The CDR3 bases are TGTGCCAGCAGCTTAAGACGGACCTACGATACGCAGTATTTT. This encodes CASSLRRTYDTQYF.

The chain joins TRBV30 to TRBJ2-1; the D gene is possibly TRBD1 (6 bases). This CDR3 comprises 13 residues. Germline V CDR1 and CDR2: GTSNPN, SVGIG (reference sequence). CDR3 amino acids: CVGVGHIYNEQFF. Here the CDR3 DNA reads TGTGTTGGGGTGGGACACATCTACAATGAGCAGTTCTTC.

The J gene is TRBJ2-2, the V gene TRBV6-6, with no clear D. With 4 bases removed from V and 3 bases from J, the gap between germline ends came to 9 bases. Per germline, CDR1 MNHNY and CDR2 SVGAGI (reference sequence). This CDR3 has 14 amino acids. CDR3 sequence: CASSWVRDTGELFF. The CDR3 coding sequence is TGTGCCAGCAGTTGGGTCCGGGACACCGGGGAGCTGTTTTTT.

The CDR3 spells CASSRVAGTYNEQFF. Written as DNA, the CDR3 is TGCGCCAGCAGCCGAGTAGCGGGAACTTACAATGAGCAGTTCTTC. The V gene is TRBV4-1, the J gene TRBJ2-1, with 8 bases matching TRBD2. The CDR3 spans 15 residues. With V trimmed by 4 bases and J by 4 bases, 6 bases remained unmatched. Germline lookup yields CDR1 MGHRA and CDR2 YSYEKL.

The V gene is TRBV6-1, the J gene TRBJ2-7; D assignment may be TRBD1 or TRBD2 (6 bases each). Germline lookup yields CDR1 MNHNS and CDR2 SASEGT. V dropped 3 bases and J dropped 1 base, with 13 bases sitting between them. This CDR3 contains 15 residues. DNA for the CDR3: TGTGCCAGCAGTGAGGAGGGGGTAAGGTCCTACGAGCAGTACTTC. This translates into CASSEEGVRSYEQYF.

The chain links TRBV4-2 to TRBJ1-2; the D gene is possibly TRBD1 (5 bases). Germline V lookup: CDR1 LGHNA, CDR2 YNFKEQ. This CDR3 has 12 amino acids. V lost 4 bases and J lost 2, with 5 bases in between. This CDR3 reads CASSRDNYGYTF. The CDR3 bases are TGTGCCAGCAGCCGGGACAACTATGGCTACACCTTC.

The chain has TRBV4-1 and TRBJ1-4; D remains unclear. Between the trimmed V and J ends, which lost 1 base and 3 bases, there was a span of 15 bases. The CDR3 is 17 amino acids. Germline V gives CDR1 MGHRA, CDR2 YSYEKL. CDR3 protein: CASSQGGRGPPNEKLFF. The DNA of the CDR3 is TGCGCCAGCAGCCAAGGCGGCAGAGGGCCCCCTAATGAAAAACTGTTTTTT.

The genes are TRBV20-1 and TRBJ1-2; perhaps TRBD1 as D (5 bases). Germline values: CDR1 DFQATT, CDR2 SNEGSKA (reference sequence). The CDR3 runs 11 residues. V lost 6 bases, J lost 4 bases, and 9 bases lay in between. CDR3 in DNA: TGCAGTGCCCGGGACGGCTATGGCTACACCTTC. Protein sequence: CSARDGYGYTF.

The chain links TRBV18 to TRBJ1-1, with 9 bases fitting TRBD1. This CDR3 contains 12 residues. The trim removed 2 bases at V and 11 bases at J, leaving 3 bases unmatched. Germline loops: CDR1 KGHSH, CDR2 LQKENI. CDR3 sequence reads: CASSPGTGLAFF. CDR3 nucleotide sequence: TGTGCCAGCTCACCAGGGACAGGGTTGGCTTTCTTT.

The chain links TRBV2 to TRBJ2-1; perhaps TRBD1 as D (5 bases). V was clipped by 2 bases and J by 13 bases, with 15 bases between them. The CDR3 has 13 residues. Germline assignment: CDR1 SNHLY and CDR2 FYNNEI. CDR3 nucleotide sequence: TGTGCCAGCAGTGAATCTAGTCCAAGGACACAGTTCTTC. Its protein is CASSESSPRTQFF.

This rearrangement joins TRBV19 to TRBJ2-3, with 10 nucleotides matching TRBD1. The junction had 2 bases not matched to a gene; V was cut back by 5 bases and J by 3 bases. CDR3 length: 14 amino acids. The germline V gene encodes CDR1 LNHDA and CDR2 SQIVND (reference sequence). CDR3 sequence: CASSAGQGTDTQYF. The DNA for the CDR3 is TGTGCCAGTAGTGCGGGACAGGGGACAGATACGCAGTATTTT.

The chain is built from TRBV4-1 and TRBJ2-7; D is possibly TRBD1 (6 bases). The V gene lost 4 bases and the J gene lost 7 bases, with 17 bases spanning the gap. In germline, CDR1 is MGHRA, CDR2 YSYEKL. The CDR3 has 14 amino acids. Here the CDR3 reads CASSLTGTKREQYF. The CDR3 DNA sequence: TGCGCCAGCAGCCTTACCGGGACAAAGAGAGAGCAGTACTTC.

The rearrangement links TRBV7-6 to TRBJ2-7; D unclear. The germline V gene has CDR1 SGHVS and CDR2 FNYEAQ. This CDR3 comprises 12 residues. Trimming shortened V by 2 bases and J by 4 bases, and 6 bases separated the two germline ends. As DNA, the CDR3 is TGTGCCAGCAGCTTAAGTGGGTACGAGCAGTACTTC. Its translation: CASSLSGYEQYF.